The T cell receptor (beta chain) under discussion was sequenced for a study of shared clonotypes between healthy human individuals (dated by TCRdb to the early 2020s). Concerning the study at large: The cohort included a few men and a couple of women between 18 and 49 years of age. For each donor, three plates each were used for CD4 naive and CD4 memory, two plates were used for CD8 naive, and one plate was used for CD8 memory. Between about 0.9 and 8.9 billion PBMCs per donor were obtained by leukapheresis. To increase sequencing depth and limit assay-specific biases, TCR repertoire library preparation and sequencing were carried out by different laboratories using diverse techniques. To estimate repertoire size and how much clonotypes are shared between individuals, the study performed deep sequencing of blood TCR repertoires from a few healthy adults. The paper's findings and limits, for the study overall: The small number of donors limited the genetic and exposure-history diversity represented. Sharing across a few donors was observed for about 5% of naive CD4, less than 4% of naive CD8, over 2% of memory CD4, and around 0.44% of memory CD8 clonotypes. Rarefaction of sorted-subset datasets indicated incomplete sequencing despite the large sequencing depth. Pairwise subsampling led to the expectation that sequencing depth would affect the degree of clonotype sharing among donors. Only blood was sampled, and tissue TCR repertoires likely differ from those in blood. Higher generation probabilities were observed for clonotypes shared by all four sorted-subset donors than for non-shared clonotypes. Naive subsets generally had larger estimated clonotype richness than memory subsets did.

As concerns this clone: Its antigen target is currently unknown. No quality values exist for individual bases; no much larger clone is one base distant.

The donors were healthy, HIV-negative adults with no recently reported acute infections or vaccinations. Every donor was a Caucasian adult living in Nashville, Tennessee, USA. Magnetic negative selection was used to enrich CD4+ T cells, after which naive cells were positively selected on CD45RA and the negative fraction became the memory subset. After blood collection by leukapheresis, PBMCs were isolated using Ficoll-Histopaque density gradient centrifugation and then cryopreserved in the vapor phase of liquid nitrogen. Analytical flow cytometry was used to check the purity and quantity of every magnetically sorted T cell population. Genomic DNA was isolated from every sorted fraction and measured by UV absorbance on a Nanodrop 2000c. Using the deep immunoSEQ assay, TCR CDR3 regions were amplified from genomic DNA by multiplex PCR. Genomic DNA extracted from each cell subset was distributed evenly over all wells of several immunoSEQ 96-well plates, and each plate served as one replicate. For sorted subsets, roughly 200 ng genomic DNA, equal to about 30,000 T cell genomes, was loaded into each replicate PCR. The purified libraries were quantified using a Qubit 3.0 fluorometer, sized with a Bioanalyzer 2100, and then quantified again using the KAPA Library Quantification kit. Each immunoSEQ 96-well plate was sequenced on its own single-read 150-cycle Illumina NextSeq 550 flow cell. As for the original processing: The immunoSEQ output contained only junctional sequences without quality scores, so filtering could not match that applied to full-length reads. Sequences were annotated with PyIR, a Python wrapper for IgBLAST v1.9, using IMGT germline references to assign V/J genes and CDR3. Reads were removed for weak V/J assignments (E-value above 1e-6), missing CDR3, stop codons, out-of-frame junctions, or ambiguous translated residues. V3J clonotypes were defined as sequences sharing the same inferred V gene, J gene, and CDR3 amino acid sequence. Percentage overlap between repertoires was calculated by dividing the number of shared unique clonotypes by the size of the smaller repertoire. Repertoire richness was assessed with RTK rarefaction, the Chao1 estimator, and Recon v2.1 estimates of unobserved clonotypes. Generation probabilities were computed with OLGA for all TCRbeta clonotypes obtained by the gDNA method from several donors. Sourced from immuneACCESS, this table was stored by TCRdb with only in-frame sequences that have V and J called. A share of the clones is absent; for the studies checked, an unresolved V gene accounts for under half, and the remainder has no known explanation. That table is the source of V, J and clone size, and D and trimming were worked out from the DNA. The sample yields some 2,400,000 clones; more than 90% were counted once. Around 0.13% of the sample rests with the top ten.

The receptor comes from a young man in good health. The specimen was naive CD4+ T cells sorted from blood. This sample's cell subset or site label indicates: CD45RA+ positively selected.

For the CDR3, the sequence is CASSPRSGANVLTF. The sequence in DNA is TGTGCCAGCTCACCTCGCTCTGGGGCCAACGTCCTGACTTTC. The rearranged segments are TRBV18 and TRBJ2-6; a confident D gene designation cannot be given. Trimming removed 3 bases from V and 0 bases from J, leaving 3 bases between the germline ends. The germline V gene specifies KGHSH as CDR1 and LQKENI as CDR2. The CDR3, cysteine through phenylalanine, is 14 amino acids long. Here the CDR3 DNA is all that survives: 42 bases in frame from base 1.